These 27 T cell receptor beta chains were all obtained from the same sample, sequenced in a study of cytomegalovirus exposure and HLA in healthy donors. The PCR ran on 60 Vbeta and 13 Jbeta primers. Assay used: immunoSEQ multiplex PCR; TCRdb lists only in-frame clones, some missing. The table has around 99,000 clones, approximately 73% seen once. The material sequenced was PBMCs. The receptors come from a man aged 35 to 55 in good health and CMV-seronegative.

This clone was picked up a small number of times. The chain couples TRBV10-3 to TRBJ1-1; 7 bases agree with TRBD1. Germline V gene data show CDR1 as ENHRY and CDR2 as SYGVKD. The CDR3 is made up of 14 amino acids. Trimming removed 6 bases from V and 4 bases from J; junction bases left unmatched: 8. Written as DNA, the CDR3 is TGTGCCATCAGACGCGGGACAGCAGGCACTGAAGCTTTCTTT. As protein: CAIRRGTAGTEAFF.

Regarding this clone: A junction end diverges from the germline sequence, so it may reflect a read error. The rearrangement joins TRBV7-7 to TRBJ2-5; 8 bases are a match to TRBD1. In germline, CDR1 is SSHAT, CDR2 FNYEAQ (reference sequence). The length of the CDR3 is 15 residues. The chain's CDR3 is CASSPGQGRRETQYF. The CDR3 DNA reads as TGTGCTAGCAGCCCCGGACAGGGCCGTCGGGAGACCCAGTACTTC.

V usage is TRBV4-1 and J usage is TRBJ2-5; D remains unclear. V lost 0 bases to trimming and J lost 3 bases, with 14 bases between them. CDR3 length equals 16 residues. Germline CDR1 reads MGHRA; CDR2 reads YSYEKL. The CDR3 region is CASSQDHLGWEETQYF. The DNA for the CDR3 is TGCGCCAGCAGCCAAGATCACCTGGGCTGGGAAGAGACCCAGTACTTC.

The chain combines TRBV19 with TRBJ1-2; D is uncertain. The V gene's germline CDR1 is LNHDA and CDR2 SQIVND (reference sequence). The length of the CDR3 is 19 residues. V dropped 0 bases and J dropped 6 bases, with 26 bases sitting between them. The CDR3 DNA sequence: TGTGCCAGTAGTATAGATCTTTACGGCGGATTTGGCGGAATGGATGGCTACACCTTC. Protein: CASSIDLYGGFGGMDGYTF.

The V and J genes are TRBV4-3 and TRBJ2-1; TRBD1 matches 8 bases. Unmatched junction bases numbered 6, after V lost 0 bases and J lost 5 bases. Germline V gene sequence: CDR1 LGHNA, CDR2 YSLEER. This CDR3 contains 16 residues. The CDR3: CASSQDWGTGHNEQFF. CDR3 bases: TGCGCCAGCAGCCAAGATTGGGGGACAGGACACAATGAGCAGTTCTTC.

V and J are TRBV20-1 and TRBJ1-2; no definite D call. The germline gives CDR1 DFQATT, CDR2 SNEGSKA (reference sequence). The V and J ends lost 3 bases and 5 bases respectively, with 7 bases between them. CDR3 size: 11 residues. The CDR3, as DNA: TGCAGTGCTAGGGAGCGTTATGGCTACACCTTC. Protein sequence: CSARERYGYTF.

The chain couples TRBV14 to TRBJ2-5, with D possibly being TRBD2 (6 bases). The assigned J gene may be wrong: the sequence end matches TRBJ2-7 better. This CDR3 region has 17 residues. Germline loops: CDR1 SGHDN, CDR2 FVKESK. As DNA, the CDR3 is TGTGCCAGCAGCCAAGATTGGGTCGGGGGACCCCGATACGAGCAGTACTTC. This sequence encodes CASSQDWVGGPRYEQYF.

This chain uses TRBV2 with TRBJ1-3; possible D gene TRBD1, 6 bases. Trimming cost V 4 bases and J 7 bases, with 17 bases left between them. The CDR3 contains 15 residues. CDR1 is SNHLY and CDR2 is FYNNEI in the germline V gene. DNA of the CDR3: TGTGCCAGCAGTGTTAACAGGGCCGGGGAGAACACCATATATTTT. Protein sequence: CASSVNRAGENTIYF.

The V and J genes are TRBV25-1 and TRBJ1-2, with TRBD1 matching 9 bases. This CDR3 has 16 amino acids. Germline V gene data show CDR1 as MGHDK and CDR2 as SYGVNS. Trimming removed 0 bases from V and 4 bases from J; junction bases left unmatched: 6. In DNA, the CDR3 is TGTGCCAGCAGTGAATATGGGACAGGGAAGCCCTATGGCTACACCTTC. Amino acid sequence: CASSEYGTGKPYGYTF.

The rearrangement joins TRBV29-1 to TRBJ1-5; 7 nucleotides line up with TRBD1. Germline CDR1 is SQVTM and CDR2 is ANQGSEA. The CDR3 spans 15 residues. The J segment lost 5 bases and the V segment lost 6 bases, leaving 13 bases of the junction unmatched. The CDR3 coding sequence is TGCAGCGTCGCACTGACAGGGCAGGGGGATCAGCCCCAGCATTTT. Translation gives CSVALTGQGDQPQHF. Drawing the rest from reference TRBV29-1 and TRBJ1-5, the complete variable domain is SAVISQKPSRDICQRGTSLTIQCQVDSQVTMMFWYRQQPGQSLTLIATANQGSEATYESGFVIDKFPISRPNLTFSTLTVSNMSPEDSSIYLCSVALTGQGDQPQHFGDGTRLSIL.

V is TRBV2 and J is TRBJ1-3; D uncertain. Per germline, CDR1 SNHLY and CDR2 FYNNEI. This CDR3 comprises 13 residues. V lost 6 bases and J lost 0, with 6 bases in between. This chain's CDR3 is CASSSLSGNTIYF. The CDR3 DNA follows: TGTGCCAGCAGCTCCCTCTCTGGAAACACCATATATTTT. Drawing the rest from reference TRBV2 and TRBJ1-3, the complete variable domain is EPEVTQTPSHQVTQMGQEVILRCVPISNHLYFYWYRQILGQKVEFLVSFYNNEISEKSEIFDDQFSVERPDGSNFTLKIRSTKLEDSAMYFCASSSLSGNTIYFGEGSWLTVV.

This CDR3 reads CASFSFTDTYEQYF. DNA of the CDR3: TGTGCCAGCTTTTCCTTTACTGATACCTACGAGCAGTACTTC. The chain joins TRBV2 to TRBJ2-7; D unresolved. The CDR3 has 14 residues. The germline V gene encodes CDR1 SNHLY and CDR2 FYNNEI. Trimming removed 8 bases at V and 2 bases at J, with 16 bases between.

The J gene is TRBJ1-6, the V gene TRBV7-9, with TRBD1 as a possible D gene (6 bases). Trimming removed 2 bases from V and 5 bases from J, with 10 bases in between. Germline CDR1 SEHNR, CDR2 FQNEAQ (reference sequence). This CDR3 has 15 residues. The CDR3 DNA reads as TGTGCCAGCAGCTTATTACAGGGAAATAATTCACCCCTCCACTTT. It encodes CASSLLQGNNSPLHF.

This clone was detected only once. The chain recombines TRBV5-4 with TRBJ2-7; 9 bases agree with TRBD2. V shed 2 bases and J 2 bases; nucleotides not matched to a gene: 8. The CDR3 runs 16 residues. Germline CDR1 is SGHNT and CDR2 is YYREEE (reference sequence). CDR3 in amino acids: CASSFQRGAKAYEQYF. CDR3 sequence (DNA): TGTGCCAGCAGCTTCCAGCGGGGGGCCAAGGCCTACGAGCAGTACTTC.

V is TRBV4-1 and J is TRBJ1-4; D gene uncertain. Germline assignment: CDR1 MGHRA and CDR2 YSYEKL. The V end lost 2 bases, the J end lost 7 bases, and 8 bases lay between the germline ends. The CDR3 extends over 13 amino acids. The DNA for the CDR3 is TGCGCCAGCAGCCAAACAGCCGGTGAAAAACTGTTTTTT. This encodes CASSQTAGEKLFF.

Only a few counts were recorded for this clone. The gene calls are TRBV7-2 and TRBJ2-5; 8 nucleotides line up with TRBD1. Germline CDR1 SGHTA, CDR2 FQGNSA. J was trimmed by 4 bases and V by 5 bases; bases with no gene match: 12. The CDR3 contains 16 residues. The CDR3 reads CASSPRTGSERETQYF. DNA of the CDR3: TGTGCCAGCAGCCCTCGGACAGGGTCCGAAAGAGAGACCCAGTACTTC.

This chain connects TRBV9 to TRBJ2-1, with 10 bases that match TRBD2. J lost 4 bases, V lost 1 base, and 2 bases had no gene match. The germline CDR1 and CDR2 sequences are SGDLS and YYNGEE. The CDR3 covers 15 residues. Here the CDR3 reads CASSVLAGDYNEQFF. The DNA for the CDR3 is TGTGCCAGCAGCGTACTAGCGGGGGATTACAATGAGCAGTTCTTC.

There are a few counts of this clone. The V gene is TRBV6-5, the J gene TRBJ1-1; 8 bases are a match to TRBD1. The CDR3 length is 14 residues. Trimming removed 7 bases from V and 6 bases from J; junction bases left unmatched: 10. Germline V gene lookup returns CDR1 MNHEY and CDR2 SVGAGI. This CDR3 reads CASTADRAKAEAFF. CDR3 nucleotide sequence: TGTGCCAGCACTGCGGACAGGGCGAAAGCTGAAGCTTTCTTT.

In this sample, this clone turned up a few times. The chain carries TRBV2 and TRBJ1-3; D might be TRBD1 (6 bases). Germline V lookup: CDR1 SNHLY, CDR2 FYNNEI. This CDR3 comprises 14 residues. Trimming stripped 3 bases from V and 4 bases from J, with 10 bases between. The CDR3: CASSDGGSGNTIYF. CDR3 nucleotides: TGTGCCAGCAGTGATGGGGGCTCAGGAAACACCATATATTTT.

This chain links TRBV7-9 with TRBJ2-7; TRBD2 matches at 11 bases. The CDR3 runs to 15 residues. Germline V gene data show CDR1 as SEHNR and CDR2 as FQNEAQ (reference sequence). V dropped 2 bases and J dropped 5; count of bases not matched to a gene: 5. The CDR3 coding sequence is TGTGCCAGCAGCTTATTCCTAGCGGGAGGCCACGAGCAGTACTTC. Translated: CASSLFLAGGHEQYF.

The CDR3 is CASSPPSTGRETQYF. Here the CDR3 DNA reads TGTGCCAGCTCACCACCCTCCACGGGGAGAGAGACCCAGTACTTC. This rearrangement joins TRBV18 to TRBJ2-5; TRBD2 is a possible D gene (5 bases). Trimming shortened V by 0 bases and J by 4 bases, and 12 bases separated the two germline ends. The length of the CDR3 is 15 residues. The germline V gene encodes CDR1 KGHSH and CDR2 LQKENI. The full variable domain, in which reference TRBV18 and TRBJ2-5 provide the parts outside the CDR3, is NAGVMQNPRHLVRRRGQEARLRCSPMKGHSHVYWYRQLPEEGLKFMVYLQKENIIDESGMPKERFSAEFPKEGPSILRIQQVVRGDSAAYFCASSPPSTGRETQYFGPGTRLLVL.

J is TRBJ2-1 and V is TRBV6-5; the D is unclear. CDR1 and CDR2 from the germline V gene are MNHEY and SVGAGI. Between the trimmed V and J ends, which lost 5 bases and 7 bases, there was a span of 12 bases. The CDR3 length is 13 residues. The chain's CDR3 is CASSPNPGNEQFF. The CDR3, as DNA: TGTGCCAGCAGTCCTAACCCCGGGAATGAGCAGTTCTTC.

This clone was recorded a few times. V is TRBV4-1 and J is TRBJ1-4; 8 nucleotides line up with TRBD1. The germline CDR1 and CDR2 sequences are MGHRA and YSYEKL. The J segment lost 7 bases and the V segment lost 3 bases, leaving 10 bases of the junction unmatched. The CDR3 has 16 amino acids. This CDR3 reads CASSHRVDRGSEKLFF. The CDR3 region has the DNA TGCGCCAGCAGCCACCGAGTCGACAGGGGAAGTGAAAAACTGTTTTTT.

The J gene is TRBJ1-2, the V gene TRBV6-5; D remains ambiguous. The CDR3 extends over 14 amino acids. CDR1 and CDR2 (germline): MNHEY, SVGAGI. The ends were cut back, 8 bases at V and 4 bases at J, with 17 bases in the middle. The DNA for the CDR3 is TGTGCCAGCTTTGGGTCGGGGTACGGCTATGGCTACACCTTC. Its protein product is CASFGSGYGYGYTF.

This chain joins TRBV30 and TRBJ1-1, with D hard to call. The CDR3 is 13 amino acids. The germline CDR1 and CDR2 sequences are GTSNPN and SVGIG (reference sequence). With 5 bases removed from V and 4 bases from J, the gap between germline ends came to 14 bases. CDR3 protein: CAWAQREGTEAFF. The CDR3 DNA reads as TGTGCCTGGGCTCAGAGAGAGGGCACTGAAGCTTTCTTT. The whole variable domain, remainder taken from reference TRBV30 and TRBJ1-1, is SQTIHQWPATLVQPVGSPLSLECTVEGTSNPNLYWYRQAAGRGLQLLFYSVGIGQISSEVPQNLSASRPQDRQFILSSKKLLLSDSGFYLCAWAQREGTEAFFGQGTRLTVV.

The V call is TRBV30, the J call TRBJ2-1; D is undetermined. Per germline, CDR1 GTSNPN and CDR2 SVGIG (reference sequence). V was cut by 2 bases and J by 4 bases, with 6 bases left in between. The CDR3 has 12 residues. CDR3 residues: CAWSPQYNEQFF. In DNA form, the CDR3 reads TGTGCCTGGAGTCCTCAGTACAATGAGCAGTTCTTC. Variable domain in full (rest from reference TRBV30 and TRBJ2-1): SQTIHQWPATLVQPVGSPLSLECTVEGTSNPNLYWYRQAAGRGLQLLFYSVGIGQISSEVPQNLSASRPQDRQFILSSKKLLLSDSGFYLCAWSPQYNEQFFGPGTRLTVL.

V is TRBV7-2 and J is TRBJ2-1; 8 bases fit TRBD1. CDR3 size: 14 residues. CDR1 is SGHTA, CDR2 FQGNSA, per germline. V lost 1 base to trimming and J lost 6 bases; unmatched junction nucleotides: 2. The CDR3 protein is CASSLGTGLNEQFF. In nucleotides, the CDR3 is TGTGCCAGCAGCTTAGGGACAGGGCTCAATGAGCAGTTCTTC.